Shown below are 23 T cell receptor beta chains from a single sample sequenced in a study of T cells in localized non-small cell lung cancer. TCRdb's copy holds only in-frame clones and misses some; the assay was immunoSEQ multiplex PCR. The sample has about 18,000 clones, about 89% seen once. Here the sequenced sample was peripheral blood, taken before any cancer treatment. The origin of the receptors is a male donor older than 55 with stage II squamous cell lung carcinoma.

V is TRBV6-9 and J is TRBJ2-6, with D uncertain. The CDR3 sequence is 13 residues long. Germline V lookup: CDR1 MNHGY, CDR2 SVAAGI. Between the trimmed V and J ends, which lost 8 bases and 5 bases, there was a span of 10 bases. The CDR3 bases are TGTGCCAGCCGACAAAGTCGGGCCAACGTCCTGACTTTC. Its protein is CASRQSRANVLTF.

The DNA for the CDR3 is TGCGCCAGCAGCTTGGCGGCAGGTTACTCCTACAATGAGCAGTTCTTC. Translating it yields CASSLAAGYSYNEQFF. This sequence joins TRBV5-1 and TRBJ2-1; unclear D gene. Trimming removed 0 bases at V and 0 bases at J, with 10 bases between. The CDR3 covers 16 residues. Germline V lookup: CDR1 SGHRS, CDR2 YFSETQ.

The chain carries TRBV6-1 and TRBJ2-7; D uncertain. Germline V lookup: CDR1 MNHNS, CDR2 SASEGT. V was cut by 4 bases and J by 4 bases, with 11 bases left in between. The CDR3 consists of 13 residues. The CDR3 region is CASSAPQKYEQYF. The CDR3 DNA sequence: TGTGCCAGCAGTGCCCCACAGAAATACGAGCAGTACTTC.

The rearrangement uses TRBV27 and TRBJ2-3; no reliable D call. V gave up 5 bases and J gave up 0 bases, with 9 bases separating them. The CDR3 is 14 amino acids. Germline CDR1 and CDR2: MNHEY and SMNVEV (reference sequence). The CDR3 sequence: CASSPLASTDTQYF. The CDR3 DNA sequence: TGTGCCAGCAGTCCACTGGCGAGCACAGATACGCAGTATTTT.

The chain is built from TRBV9 and TRBJ1-1; a possible D gene is TRBD1 (5 bases). The germline V and J ends were trimmed by 4 bases and 0 bases, with 16 bases remaining between them. The CDR3 has 16 residues. Germline V gene lookup returns CDR1 SGDLS and CDR2 YYNGEE. CDR3 bases: TGTGCCAGCAGCCCCCAGGGAGACCCCATGAACACTGAAGCTTTCTTT. It yields the protein CASSPQGDPMNTEAFF. Using reference TRBV9 and TRBJ1-1 for the parts outside the CDR3, the full variable domain is DSGVTQTPKHLITATGQRVTLRCSPRSGDLSVYWYQQSLDQGLQFLIQYYNGEERAKGNILERFSAQQFPDLHSELNLSSLELGDSALYFCASSPQGDPMNTEAFFGQGTRLTVV.

This sequence joins TRBV5-1 and TRBJ2-7, with D tentatively TRBD1 (5 bases). Germline values: CDR1 SGHRS, CDR2 YFSETQ. V lost 4 bases to trimming and J lost 7 bases, with 15 bases between them. The CDR3 covers 13 residues. The CDR3 bases are TGCGCCAGCAGCGAACCAGGGCAATGGGAGCAGTACTTC. The encoded protein is CASSEPGQWEQYF.

The gene calls are TRBV5-1 and TRBJ2-7; maybe TRBD1 (5 bases). Trimming took off 0 bases at V and 0 bases at J, with 7 bases between the two ends. This CDR3 contains 14 residues. CDR1 and CDR2 (germline): SGHRS, YFSETQ. The CDR3 sequence is CASSLEGSSYEQYF. The CDR3 DNA follows: TGCGCCAGCAGCTTGGAGGGGTCCTCCTACGAGCAGTACTTC.

The chain links TRBV9 to TRBJ2-5; a possible D gene is TRBD2 (6 bases). The length of the CDR3 is 15 residues. V shed 0 bases and J shed 2 bases, with 11 bases lying between them. From germline, CDR1 is SGDLS and CDR2 YYNGEE. The CDR3 protein is CASSVGNSGQETQYF. The CDR3 DNA follows: TGTGCCAGCAGCGTAGGAAATAGCGGACAAGAGACCCAGTACTTC. Combining the CDR3 with reference TRBV9 and TRBJ2-5 gives the whole variable domain DSGVTQTPKHLITATGQRVTLRCSPRSGDLSVYWYQQSLDQGLQFLIQYYNGEERAKGNILERFSAQQFPDLHSELNLSSLELGDSALYFCASSVGNSGQETQYFGPGTRLLVL.

CDR3: CASLGTANEKLFF. The CDR3 DNA follows: TGTGCCAGCCTCGGGACTGCTAATGAAAAACTGTTTTTT. The chain has TRBV6-1 and TRBJ1-4, with D possibly matching TRBD1 (5 bases). V lost 8 bases to trimming and J lost 3 bases, with 10 bases between them. The CDR3 contains 13 residues. In germline, CDR1 is MNHNS, CDR2 SASEGT.

This sequence joins TRBV28 and TRBJ1-5; D may be TRBD1 (5 bases). The CDR3 extends over 16 amino acids. Germline CDR1 and CDR2: MDHEN and SYDVKM. Between the trimmed V and J ends, which lost 4 bases and 7 bases, there was a span of 20 bases. CDR3 sequence reads: CASSSPLDRYGQPQHF. The CDR3 DNA sequence: TGTGCCAGCAGTTCCCCCCTCGACAGATACGGACAGCCCCAGCATTTT.

The chain has TRBV28 and TRBJ1-4; D unresolved. This CDR3 is built from 13 residues. V dropped 2 bases and J dropped 10 bases, with 11 bases sitting between them. Germline V gene sequence: CDR1 MDHEN, CDR2 SYDVKM. CDR3 in DNA: TGTGCCAGCAGTTTACCCGGGGTTGCAAAACTGTTTTTT. Translating gives CASSLPGVAKLFF.

The chain uses TRBV6-6 and TRBJ1-5, with no clear D. Germline V CDR1 and CDR2: MNHNY, SVGAGI (reference sequence). V was shortened by 2 bases and J by 0 bases, with 11 bases between the two germline ends. The CDR3 is made up of 16 amino acids. CDR3 bases: TGTGCCAGCAGTTACCCCGCCGTCCATAGCAATCAGCCCCAGCATTTT. Residues: CASSYPAVHSNQPQHF.

The table lists this clone with a count of one. This chain joins TRBV5-1 and TRBJ2-5; D unresolved. Germline CDR1 reads SGHRS; CDR2 reads YFSETQ. V lost 2 bases and J 5 bases, leaving 10 bases between the germline ends. The CDR3 extends over 13 amino acids. In DNA form, the CDR3 reads TGCGCCAGCAGCTTAAGGGATCGGGAGACCCAGTACTTC. Amino acid sequence: CASSLRDRETQYF.

The chain carries TRBV6-1 and TRBJ1-2; 7 nucleotides align to TRBD1. With 3 bases clipped from V and 8 bases from J, the junction kept 9 bases outside the gene matches. This CDR3 region has 14 residues. Per germline, CDR1 MNHNS and CDR2 SASEGT. CDR3 residues: CASSENLQGYGYTF. CDR3 sequence (DNA): TGTGCCAGCAGTGAGAATTTACAGGGGTACGGCTACACCTTC.

The chain couples TRBV5-3 to TRBJ2-1, with TRBD2 matching 12 bases. TRBV5-3 is classed as an ORF, of uncertain function. This CDR3 contains 15 residues. Trimming cost V 4 bases and J 5 bases; bases outside gene matches: 4. Written as DNA, the CDR3 is TGTGCCAGAAGCACCAGGACTAGCGGGGACAATGAGCAGTTCTTC. This translates into CARSTRTSGDNEQFF.

The chain recombines TRBV7-6 with TRBJ1-4; no reliable D call. The germline CDR1 and CDR2 sequences are SGHVS and FNYEAQ. This CDR3 has 13 amino acids. The V end was cut by 5 bases, the J end by 8 bases, with 12 bases between. The CDR3 loop reads CASSRALGEKLFF. The CDR3 DNA follows: TGTGCCAGCAGCAGGGCCCTGGGGGAAAAACTGTTTTTT.

CDR3 sequence (DNA): TGTGCCAGCAGTGAATATCTTCTGGGTCACGAGCAGTACTTC. Amino acids: CASSEYLLGHEQYF. The genes are TRBV25-1 and TRBJ2-7; D unresolved. Trimming pared 0 bases from V and 5 bases from J, leaving 11 bases between. CDR1 and CDR2 from the germline V gene are MGHDK and SYGVNS. CDR3 length equals 14 residues.

The chain joins TRBV6-6 to TRBJ2-2; 13 nucleotides match TRBD2. The CDR3 spans 16 residues. V gave up 7 bases and J gave up 8 bases; unmatched junction bases: 10. CDR1 and CDR2 from the germline V gene are MNHNY and SVGAGI (reference sequence). CDR3 nucleotides: TGTGCCAGCACCTACACTAGCGGGAGGGCCGGTGGGGAGCTGTTTTTT. It yields the protein CASTYTSGRAGGELFF.

The chain is built from TRBV10-3 and TRBJ1-4, with a possible D match to TRBD1 (5 bases). CDR1 ENHRY and CDR2 SYGVKD come from the germline V gene. The CDR3 totals 12 residues. V lost 6 bases, J lost 8 bases, and 10 bases lay in between. CDR3 in DNA: TGTGCCATCAGGGACAATCGCGAAAAACTGTTTTTT. It yields the protein CAIRDNREKLFF.

The V gene is TRBV4-1, the J gene TRBJ2-7; TRBD1 matches 7 bases. The CDR3 contains 13 residues. V lost 6 bases, J lost 2 bases, and 4 bases stayed unmatched. CDR1 is MGHRA, CDR2 YSYEKL, per germline. Written as DNA, the CDR3 is TGCGCCAGCAGTTTAGACAGGGCCTACGAGCAGTACTTC. Encoded protein: CASSLDRAYEQYF.

The chain links TRBV18 to TRBJ2-5; 7 bases are a match to TRBD2. The ends lost 4 bases at V and 3 bases at J; junction bases unmatched: 8. This CDR3 spans 15 amino acids. CDR1 and CDR2 (germline): KGHSH, LQKENI. The CDR3 sequence: CASSRLDGGKETQYF. The CDR3 DNA reads TGTGCCAGCTCACGCCTGGACGGGGGGAAAGAGACCCAGTACTTC.

This clone was seen a single time. CDR3: CAWSPQGLNYGYTF. CDR3 DNA: TGTGCCTGGAGTCCCCAGGGGCTGAACTATGGCTACACCTTC. V gene TRBV30 combines with J gene TRBJ1-2; maybe TRBD1 (6 bases). This CDR3 is built from 14 residues. V dropped 2 bases and J dropped 2 bases, with 12 bases sitting between them. CDR1 and CDR2 (germline): GTSNPN, SVGIG (reference sequence).

This chain connects TRBV20-1 to TRBJ2-3; D not certain. Germline CDR1 reads DFQATT; CDR2 reads SNEGSKA (reference sequence). CDR3 length equals 10 residues. V was clipped by 6 bases and J by 4 bases, with 5 bases between them. CDR3 region: CSAVADTQYF. The CDR3 DNA follows: TGCAGTGCCGTCGCAGATACGCAGTATTTT.